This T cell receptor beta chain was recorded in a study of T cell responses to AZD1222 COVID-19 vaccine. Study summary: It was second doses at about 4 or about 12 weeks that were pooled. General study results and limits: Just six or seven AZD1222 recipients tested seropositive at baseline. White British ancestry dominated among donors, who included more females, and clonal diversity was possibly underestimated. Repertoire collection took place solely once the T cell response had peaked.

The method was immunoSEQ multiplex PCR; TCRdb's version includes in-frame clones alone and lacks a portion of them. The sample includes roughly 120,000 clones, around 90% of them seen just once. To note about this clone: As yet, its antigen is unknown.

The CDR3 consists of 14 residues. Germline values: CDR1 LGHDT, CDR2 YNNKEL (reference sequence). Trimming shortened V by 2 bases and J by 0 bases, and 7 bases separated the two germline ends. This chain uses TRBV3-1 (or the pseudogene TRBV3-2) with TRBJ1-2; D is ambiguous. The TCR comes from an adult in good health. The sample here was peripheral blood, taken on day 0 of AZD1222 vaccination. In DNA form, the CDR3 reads TGTGCCAGCAGCCAATCCCGGGCTAACTATGGCTACACCTTC. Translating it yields CASSQSRANYGYTF.